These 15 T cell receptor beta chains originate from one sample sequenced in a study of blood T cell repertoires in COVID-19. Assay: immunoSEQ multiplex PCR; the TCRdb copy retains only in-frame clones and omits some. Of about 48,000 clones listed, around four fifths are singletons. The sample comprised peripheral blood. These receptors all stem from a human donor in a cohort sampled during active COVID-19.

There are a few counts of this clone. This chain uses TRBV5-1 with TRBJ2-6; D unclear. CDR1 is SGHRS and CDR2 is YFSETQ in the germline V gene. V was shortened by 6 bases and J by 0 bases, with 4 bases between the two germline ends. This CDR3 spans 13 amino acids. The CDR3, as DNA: TGCGCCAGCACAGACTCTGGGGCCAACGTCCTGACTTTC. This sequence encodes CASTDSGANVLTF.

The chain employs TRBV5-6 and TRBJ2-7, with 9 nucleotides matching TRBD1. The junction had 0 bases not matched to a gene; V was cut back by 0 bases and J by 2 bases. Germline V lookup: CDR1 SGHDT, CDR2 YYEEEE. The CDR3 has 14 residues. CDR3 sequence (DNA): TGTGCCAGCAGCTTGGGACAGGGGGCCTACGAGCAGTACTTC. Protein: CASSLGQGAYEQYF.

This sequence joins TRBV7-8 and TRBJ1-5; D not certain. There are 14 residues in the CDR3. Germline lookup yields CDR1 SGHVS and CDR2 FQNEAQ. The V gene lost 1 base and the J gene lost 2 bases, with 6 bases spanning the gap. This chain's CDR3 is CASSLGRGNQPQHF. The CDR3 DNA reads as TGTGCCAGCAGCTTAGGTCGGGGCAATCAGCCCCAGCATTTT. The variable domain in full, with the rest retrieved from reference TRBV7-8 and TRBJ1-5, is GAGVSQSPRYKVAKRGQDVALRCDPISGHVSLFWYQQALGQGPEFLTYFQNEAQLDKSGLPSDRFFAERPEGSVSTLKIQRTQQEDSAVYLCASSLGRGNQPQHFGDGTRLSIL.

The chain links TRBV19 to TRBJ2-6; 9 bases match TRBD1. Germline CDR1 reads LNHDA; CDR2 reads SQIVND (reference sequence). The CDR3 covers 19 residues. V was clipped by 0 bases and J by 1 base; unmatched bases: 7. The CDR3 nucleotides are TGTGCCAGTAGTATAGAGGGACAGGGCGTCGCTTCTGGGGCCAACGTCCTGACTTTC. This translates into CASSIEGQGVASGANVLTF.

Written as DNA, the CDR3 is TGTGCCAGCGGGGACAGGGTGTCCGGAGAAAAACTGTTTTTT. As protein: CASGDRVSGEKLFF. This chain uses TRBV6-4 with TRBJ1-4; 9 positions match TRBD1. The J segment lost 8 bases and the V segment lost 8 bases, leaving 9 bases of the junction unmatched. This CDR3 has 14 amino acids. Germline lookup yields CDR1 MRHNA and CDR2 SNTAGT.

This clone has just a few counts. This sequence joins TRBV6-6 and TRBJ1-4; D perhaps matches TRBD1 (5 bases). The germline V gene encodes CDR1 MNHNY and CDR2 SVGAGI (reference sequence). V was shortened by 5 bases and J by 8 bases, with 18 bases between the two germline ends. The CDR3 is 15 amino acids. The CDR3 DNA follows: TGTGCCAGCAGTATAGGGCAGGGATTCGGGGAAAAACTGTTTTTT. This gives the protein CASSIGQGFGEKLFF.

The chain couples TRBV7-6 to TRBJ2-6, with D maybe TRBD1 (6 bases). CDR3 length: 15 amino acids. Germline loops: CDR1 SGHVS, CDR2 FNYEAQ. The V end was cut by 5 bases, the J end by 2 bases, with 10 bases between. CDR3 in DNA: TGTGCCAGCAGCCCAACAGGGACTGGGGCCAACGTCCTGACTTTC. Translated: CASSPTGTGANVLTF. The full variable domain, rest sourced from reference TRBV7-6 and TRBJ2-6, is GAGVSQSPRYKVTKRGQDVALRCDPISGHVSLYWYRQALGQGPEFLTYFNYEAQQDKSGLPNDRFSAERPEGSISTLTIQRTEQRDSAMYRCASSPTGTGANVLTFGAGSRLTVL.

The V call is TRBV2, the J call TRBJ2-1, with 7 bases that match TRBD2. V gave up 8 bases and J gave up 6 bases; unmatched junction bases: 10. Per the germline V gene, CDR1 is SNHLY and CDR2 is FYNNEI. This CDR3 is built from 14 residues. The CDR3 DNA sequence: TGTGCCAGCGGGGGGGTTGTATGGCTCAATGAGCAGTTCTTC. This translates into CASGGVVWLNEQFF.

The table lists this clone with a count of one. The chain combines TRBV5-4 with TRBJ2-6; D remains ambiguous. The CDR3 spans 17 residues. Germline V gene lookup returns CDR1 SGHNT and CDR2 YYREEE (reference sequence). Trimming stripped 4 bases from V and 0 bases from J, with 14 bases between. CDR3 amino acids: CASSPKIAGSGANVLTF. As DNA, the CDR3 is TGTGCCAGCAGCCCAAAAATCGCCGGCTCTGGGGCCAACGTCCTGACTTTC.

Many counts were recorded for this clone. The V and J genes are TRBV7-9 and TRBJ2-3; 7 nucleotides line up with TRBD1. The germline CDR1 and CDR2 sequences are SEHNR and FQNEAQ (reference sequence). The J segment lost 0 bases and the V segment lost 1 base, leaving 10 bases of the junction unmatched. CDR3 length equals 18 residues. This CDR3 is CASSLGRRGRASTDTQYF. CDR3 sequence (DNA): TGTGCCAGCAGCTTAGGGAGAAGGGGGCGTGCTAGCACAGATACGCAGTATTTT.

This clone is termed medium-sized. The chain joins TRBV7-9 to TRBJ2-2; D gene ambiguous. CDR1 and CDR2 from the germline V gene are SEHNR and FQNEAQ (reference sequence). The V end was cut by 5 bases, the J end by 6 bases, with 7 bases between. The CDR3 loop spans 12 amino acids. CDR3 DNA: TGTGCCAGCAGCCCCGCGTCCGGGGAGCTGTTTTTT. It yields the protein CASSPASGELFF.

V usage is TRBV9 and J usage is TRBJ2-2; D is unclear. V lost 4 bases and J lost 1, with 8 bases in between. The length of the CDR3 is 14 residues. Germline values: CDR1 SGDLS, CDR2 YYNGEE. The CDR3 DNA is TGTGCCAGCAGCCCCCCTCTGAACACCGGGGAGCTGTTTTTT. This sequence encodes CASSPPLNTGELFF.

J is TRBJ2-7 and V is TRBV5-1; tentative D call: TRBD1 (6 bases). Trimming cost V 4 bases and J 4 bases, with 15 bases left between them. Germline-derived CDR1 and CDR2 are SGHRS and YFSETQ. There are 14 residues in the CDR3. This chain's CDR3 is CASSPDLGAYEQYF. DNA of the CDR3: TGCGCCAGCAGCCCGGATTTGGGGGCGTACGAGCAGTACTTC.

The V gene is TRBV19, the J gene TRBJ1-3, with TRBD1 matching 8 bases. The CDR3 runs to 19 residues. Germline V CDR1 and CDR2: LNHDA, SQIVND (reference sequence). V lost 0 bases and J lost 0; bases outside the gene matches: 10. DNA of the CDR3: TGTGCCAGTAGTATAGACGACGGGACAGGTCTACCCTCTGGAAACACCATATATTTT. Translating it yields CASSIDDGTGLPSGNTIYF.

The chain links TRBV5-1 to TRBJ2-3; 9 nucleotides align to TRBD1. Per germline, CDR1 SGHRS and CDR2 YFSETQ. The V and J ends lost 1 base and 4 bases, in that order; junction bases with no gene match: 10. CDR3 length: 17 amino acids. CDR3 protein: CASSLPNQQGAADTQYF. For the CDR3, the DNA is TGCGCCAGCAGCTTGCCGAATCAACAGGGGGCGGCAGATACGCAGTATTTT.